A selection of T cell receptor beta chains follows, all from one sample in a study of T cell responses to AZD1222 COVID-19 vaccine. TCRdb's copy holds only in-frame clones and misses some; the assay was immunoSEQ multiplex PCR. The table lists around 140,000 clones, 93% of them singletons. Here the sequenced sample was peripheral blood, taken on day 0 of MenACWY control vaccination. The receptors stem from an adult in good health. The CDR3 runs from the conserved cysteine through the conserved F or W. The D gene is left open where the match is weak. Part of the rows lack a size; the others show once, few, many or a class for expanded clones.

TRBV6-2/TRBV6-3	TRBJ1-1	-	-	CASSRAGTWNTEAFF	TGTGCCAGCAGTAGGGCCGGGACGTGGAACACTGAAGCTTTCTTT
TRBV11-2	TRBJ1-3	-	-	CASTNTFGNTIYF	TGTGCCAGCACTAATACTTTTGGAAACACCATATATTTT
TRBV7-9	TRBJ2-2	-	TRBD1	CASSLAGTGETGELFF	TGTGCCAGCAGCTTAGCCGGGACAGGGGAAACCGGGGAGCTGTTTTTT
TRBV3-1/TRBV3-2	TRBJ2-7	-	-	CASRLTGSGYYEQYF	TGTGCCAGCAGACTTACAGGGAGTGGGTACTACGAGCAGTACTTC
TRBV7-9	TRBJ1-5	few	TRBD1	CASSSGGGGNQPQHF	TGTGCCAGCAGCTCCGGAGGGGGCGGCAATCAGCCCCAGCATTTT
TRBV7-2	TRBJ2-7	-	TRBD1	CASSLVGGWTGGIYEQYF	TGTGCCAGCAGCTTAGTCGGGGGATGGACAGGGGGCATCTACGAGCAGTACTTC
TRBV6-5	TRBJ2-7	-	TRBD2	CASSYSGLAVYEQYF	TGTGCCAGCAGTTACTCGGGCCTAGCGGTATACGAGCAGTACTTC
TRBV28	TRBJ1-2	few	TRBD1	CASSPTLQGAVGYTF	TGTGCCAGCAGCCCCACCCTACAGGGGGCAGTTGGCTACACCTTC
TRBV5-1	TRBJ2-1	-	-	CASSHRDGYNEQFF	TGCGCCAGCAGCCATAGGGACGGATACAATGAGCAGTTCTTC
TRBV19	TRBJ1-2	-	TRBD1	CASRQGREGANYGYTF	TGTGCCAGTAGACAGGGGCGTGAAGGAGCTAACTATGGCTACACCTTC
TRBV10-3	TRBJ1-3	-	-	CAIKDSNSGSGNTIYF	TGTGCCATCAAGGACAGCAACTCTGGCTCTGGAAACACCATATATTTT
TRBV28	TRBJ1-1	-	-	CASSFRTEAFF	TGTGCCAGCAGTTTTAGAACTGAAGCTTTCTTT
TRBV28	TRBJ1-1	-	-	CASRPDYTEAFF	TGTGCCAGCAGACCCGATTACACTGAAGCTTTCTTT
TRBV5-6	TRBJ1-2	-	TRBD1	CASSPGQGLGYTF	TGTGCCAGCAGCCCAGGACAGGGACTGGGCTACACCTTC
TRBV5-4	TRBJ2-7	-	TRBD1	CASSLGAGQGTYEQYF	TGTGCCAGCAGCTTGGGAGCCGGACAGGGCACCTACGAGCAGTACTTC
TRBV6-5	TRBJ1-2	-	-	CASRFPGAYGYTF	TGTGCCAGCAGATTTCCTGGCGCCTATGGCTACACCTTC
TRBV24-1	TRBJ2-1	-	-	CATSRGNNEQFF	TGTGCCACCTCCCGGGGGAACAATGAGCAGTTCTTC
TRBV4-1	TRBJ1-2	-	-	CASSQALEGYTF	TGCGCCAGCAGCCAAGCCCTGGAGGGCTACACCTTC
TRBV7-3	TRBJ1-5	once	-	CASSEGGSQPQHF	TGTGCCAGCAGCGAAGGGGGATCTCAGCCCCAGCATTTT
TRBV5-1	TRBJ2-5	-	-	CASSLEGAGETQYF	TGCGCCAGCAGCTTAGAAGGGGCGGGGGAGACCCAGTACTTC
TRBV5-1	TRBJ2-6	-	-	CASSLQGSGANVLTF	TGCGCCAGCAGCTTACAGGGATCTGGGGCCAACGTCCTGACTTTC
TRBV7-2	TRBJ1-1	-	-	CASSLMAVLDTEAFF	TGTGCCAGCAGCTTAATGGCGGTCCTGGACACTGAAGCTTTCTTT
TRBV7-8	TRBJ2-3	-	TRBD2	CASSLAGLAISTDTQYF	TGTGCCAGCAGCTTAGCAGGACTAGCGATTAGCACAGATACGCAGTATTTT
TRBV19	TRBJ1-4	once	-	CASLTGGQPREKLFF	TGTGCCAGCCTGACCGGGGGGCAGCCTCGGGAAAAACTGTTTTTT
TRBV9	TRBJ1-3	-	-	CASSVGTHSGNTIYF	TGTGCCAGCAGCGTGGGCACCCACTCTGGAAACACCATATATTTT
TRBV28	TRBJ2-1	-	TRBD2	CASRPFSGGVNEQFF	TGTGCCAGCAGACCCTTTTCGGGAGGGGTTAATGAGCAGTTCTTC
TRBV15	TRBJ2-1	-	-	CATSSGPGPEMRGEQFF	TGTGCCACCAGCAGCGGCCCAGGGCCTGAAATGAGGGGTGAGCAGTTCTTC
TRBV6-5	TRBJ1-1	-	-	CASGQSGEAFF	TGTGCCAGCGGACAGTCTGGCGAAGCTTTCTTT
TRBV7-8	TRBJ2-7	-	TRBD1	CASSRQGSSYEQYF	TGTGCCAGCAGCCGACAGGGAAGCTCCTACGAGCAGTACTTC
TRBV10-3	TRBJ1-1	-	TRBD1	CAISESDRDTEAFF	TGTGCCATCAGTGAGTCCGACAGGGACACTGAAGCTTTCTTT
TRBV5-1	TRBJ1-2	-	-	CASSFTNYGYTF	TGCGCCAGCAGCTTTACTAACTATGGCTACACCTTC
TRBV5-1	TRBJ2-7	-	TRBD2	CASTNGDYESSYEQYF	TGCGCCAGCACCAACGGGGACTACGAGAGCTCCTACGAGCAGTACTTC
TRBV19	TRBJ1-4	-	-	CASSPRGEKLFF	TGTGCCAGTAGTCCCAGGGGTGAAAAACTGTTTTTT
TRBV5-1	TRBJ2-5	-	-	CASSAGQQETQYF	TGCGCCAGCAGCGCGGGACAGCAAGAGACCCAGTACTTC
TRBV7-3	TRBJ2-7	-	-	CASSLGRGEQYF	TGTGCCAGCAGCTTAGGGAGAGGCGAGCAGTACTTC
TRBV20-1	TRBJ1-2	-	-	CSAWGNYGYTF	TGCAGTGCGTGGGGAAACTATGGCTACACCTTC
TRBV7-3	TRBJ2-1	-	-	CASSSPRSGPYNEQFF	TGTGCCAGCAGCTCTCCCCGGAGCGGACCCTACAATGAGCAGTTCTTC
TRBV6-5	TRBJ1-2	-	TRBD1	CASSRDRGGGYTF	TGTGCCAGCAGTAGAGACAGGGGAGGTGGCTACACCTTC
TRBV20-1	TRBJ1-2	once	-	CSARFAIGYTF	TGCAGTGCTAGATTTGCCATCGGCTACACCTTC
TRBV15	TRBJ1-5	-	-	CATSRIHPDGTQPQHF	TGTGCCACCAGCAGAATCCACCCCGATGGGACTCAGCCCCAGCATTTT
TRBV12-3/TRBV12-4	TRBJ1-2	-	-	CASSSDTLYGYTF	TGTGCCAGCAGTTCCGACACCCTCTATGGCTACACCTTC
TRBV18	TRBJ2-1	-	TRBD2	CASSTAWREWHNEQFF	TGTGCCAGCTCCACGGCTTGGCGGGAGTGGCACAATGAGCAGTTCTTC
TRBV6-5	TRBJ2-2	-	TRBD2	CASDSGSLTGELFF	TGTGCCAGTGATAGCGGGAGCCTAACCGGGGAGCTGTTTTTT
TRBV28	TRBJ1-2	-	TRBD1	CASGIGAGGYYGYTF	TGTGCCAGCGGAATTGGGGCAGGGGGCTACTATGGCTACACCTTC
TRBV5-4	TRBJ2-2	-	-	CASSSGQNTGELFF	TGTGCCAGCAGCAGCGGACAGAACACCGGGGAGCTGTTTTTT
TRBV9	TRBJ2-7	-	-	CASSVSSSSYEQYF	TGTGCCAGCAGCGTCTCTTCGAGCTCCTACGAGCAGTACTTC
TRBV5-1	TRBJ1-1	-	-	CASSLMGENTEAFF	TGCGCCAGCAGCTTGATGGGGGAGAACACTGAAGCTTTCTTT
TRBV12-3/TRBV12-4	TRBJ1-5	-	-	CASSLYSNQPQHF	TGTGCCAGCAGTTTATACAGCAATCAGCCCCAGCATTTT
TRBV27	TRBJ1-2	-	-	CASSLFGRTQNYGYTF	TGTGCCAGCAGTTTATTCGGCAGGACCCAAAACTATGGCTACACCTTC